Listed here are 11 T cell receptor beta chains from one sample, sequenced in a study of control samples from healthy donors and cancer patients. Some clones are missing from TCRdb's copy, which holds only in-frame ones; the method was immunoSEQ multiplex PCR. This table has approximately 100,000 clones, about 89% appearing once. The material sequenced was PBMCs. The origin of the receptors is a man between 60 and 70 years old with lung cancer.

A few counts support this clone. The rearrangement uses TRBV7-2 and TRBJ1-2; TRBD1 aligns across 8 bases. Germline values: CDR1 SGHTA, CDR2 FQGNSA. V was pared by 4 bases and J by 6 bases, with 13 bases of the junction left unmatched. The CDR3 has 16 amino acids. The CDR3 nucleotides are TGTGCCAGCAGCTCGACCCCGGGACAGGCGACGGATGGCTACACCTTC. This codes for CASSSTPGQATDGYTF.

V and J are TRBV7-8 and TRBJ2-2; D gene uncertain. This CDR3 is 14 amino acids long. From germline, CDR1 is SGHVS and CDR2 FQNEAQ. V shed 10 bases and J shed 2 bases, with 14 bases lying between them. As DNA, the CDR3 is TGTGCCACCTCGTGGCAGATCAACACCGGGGAGCTGTTTTTT. Its protein product is CATSWQINTGELFF.

This clone has more than one count but fewer than ten. The rearrangement joins TRBV7-2 to TRBJ2-7; maybe TRBD1 (5 bases). V was pared by 0 bases and J by 2 bases, with 11 bases between. Germline assignment: CDR1 SGHTA and CDR2 FQGNSA. This CDR3 has 15 residues. The CDR3, as DNA: TGTGCCAGCAGCTTAGCGTGGGGCAGGGCCTACGAGCAGTACTTC. This translates into CASSLAWGRAYEQYF.

The CDR3: CASRPLGGGEKLFF. In nucleotides, the CDR3 is TGTGCCAGCAGACCCTTAGGGGGTGGGGAAAAACTGTTTTTT. V is TRBV6-5 and J is TRBJ1-4, with D perhaps TRBD1 (6 bases). Germline CDR1 and CDR2: MNHEY and SVGAGI. Trimming took 6 bases from V and 8 from J, leaving 16 bases between them. The length of the CDR3 is 14 residues.

This rearrangement joins TRBV18 to TRBJ2-5; 7 nucleotides align to TRBD1. Germline-derived CDR1 and CDR2 are KGHSH and LQKENI. There are 15 residues in the CDR3. Trimming cost V 4 bases and J 2 bases; bases outside gene matches: 7. The CDR3 protein is CASSRRDSIQETQYF. CDR3 nucleotide sequence: TGTGCCAGCTCACGCCGGGACAGTATACAAGAGACCCAGTACTTC.

This clone was recorded only once. The J gene is TRBJ1-2, the V gene TRBV5-4; TRBD1 agrees at 7 bases. CDR1 SGHNT and CDR2 YYREEE come from the germline V gene (reference sequence). The J segment lost 0 bases and the V segment lost 5 bases, leaving 7 bases of the junction unmatched. This CDR3 is 15 amino acids long. CDR3 coding DNA: TGTGCCAGCAGTACGACCCAGGGGGCTAACTATGGCTACACCTTC. Translating gives CASSTTQGANYGYTF.

The chain carries TRBV15 and TRBJ1-2; no reliable D call. The CDR3 contains 11 residues. V lost 4 bases and J 5 bases, leaving 5 bases between the germline ends. Germline lookup yields CDR1 LNHNV and CDR2 YYDKDF (reference sequence). CDR3 amino acids: CATSTGYGYTF. DNA for the CDR3: TGTGCCACCAGCACCGGATATGGCTACACCTTC.

J is TRBJ1-3 and V is TRBV6-6; D gene uncertain. V was cut by 7 bases and J by 10 bases, with 17 bases left in between. The CDR3 sequence is 13 residues long. Germline loops: CDR1 MNHNY, CDR2 SVGAGI (reference sequence). For the CDR3, the DNA is TGTGCCAGCACCCGGAAGGTCGCGGGAACCATATATTTT. Translated, it gives CASTRKVAGTIYF.

DNA of the CDR3: TGTGCCAGCAGCTTAGAAGGGGTTAACTATGGCTACACCTTC. This codes for CASSLEGVNYGYTF. The chain has TRBV7-9 and TRBJ1-2, with D maybe TRBD1 (5 bases). The CDR3 is made up of 14 amino acids. In germline, CDR1 is SEHNR, CDR2 FQNEAQ (reference sequence). V was cut by 1 base and J by 1 base, with 7 bases left in between. The variable domain in full, with the rest retrieved from reference TRBV7-9 and TRBJ1-2, is DTGVSQNPRHKITKRGQNVTFRCDPISEHNRLYWYRQTLGQGPEFLTYFQNEAQLEKSRLLSDRFSAERPKGSFSTLEIQRTEQGDSAMYLCASSLEGVNYGYTFGSGTRLTVV.

The sample holds one count of this clone. The chain carries TRBV5-1 and TRBJ1-1; D gene unclear. This CDR3 region has 14 residues. Trimming took 0 bases from V and 1 from J, leaving 7 bases between them. Germline V CDR1 and CDR2: SGHRS, YFSETQ. CDR3 protein: CASSLGSANTEAFF. In DNA, the CDR3 is TGCGCCAGCAGCTTGGGATCCGCGAACACTGAAGCTTTCTTT.

A single count supports this clone. The rearrangement links TRBV18 to TRBJ2-7; a possible D gene is TRBD1 (5 bases). The CDR3 is 14 residues long. The germline gives CDR1 KGHSH, CDR2 LQKENI. V was shortened by 1 base and J by 4 bases, with 11 bases between the two germline ends. The CDR3: CASSPQAGFYEQYV. CDR3 DNA sequence: TGTGCCAGCTCACCACAGGCAGGGTTTTACGAGCAGTACGTC.